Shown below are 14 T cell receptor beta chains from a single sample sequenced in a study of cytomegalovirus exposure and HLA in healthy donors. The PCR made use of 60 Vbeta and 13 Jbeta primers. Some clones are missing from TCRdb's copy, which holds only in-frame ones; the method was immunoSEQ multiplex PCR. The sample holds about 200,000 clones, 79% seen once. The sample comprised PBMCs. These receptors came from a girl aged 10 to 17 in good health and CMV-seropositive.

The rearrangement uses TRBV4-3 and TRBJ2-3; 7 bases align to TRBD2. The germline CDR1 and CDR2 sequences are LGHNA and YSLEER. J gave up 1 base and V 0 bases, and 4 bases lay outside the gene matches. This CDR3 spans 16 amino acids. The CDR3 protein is CASSQEAGPGTDTQYF. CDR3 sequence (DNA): TGCGCCAGCAGCCAAGAAGCGGGGCCGGGCACAGATACGCAGTATTTT.

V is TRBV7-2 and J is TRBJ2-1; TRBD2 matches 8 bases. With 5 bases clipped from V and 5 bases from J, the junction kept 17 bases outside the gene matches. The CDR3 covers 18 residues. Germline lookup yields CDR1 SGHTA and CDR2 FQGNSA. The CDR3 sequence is CASSPRTSNKGLHNEQFF. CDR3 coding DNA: TGTGCCAGCAGCCCGCGGACTAGCAACAAGGGCCTGCACAATGAGCAGTTCTTC.

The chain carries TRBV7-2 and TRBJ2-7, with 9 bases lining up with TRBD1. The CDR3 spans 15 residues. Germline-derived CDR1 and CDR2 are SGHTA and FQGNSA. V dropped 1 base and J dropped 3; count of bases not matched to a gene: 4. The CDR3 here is CASSLDHRGRYEQYF. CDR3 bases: TGTGCCAGCAGCTTAGACCACAGGGGGCGCTACGAGCAGTACTTC.

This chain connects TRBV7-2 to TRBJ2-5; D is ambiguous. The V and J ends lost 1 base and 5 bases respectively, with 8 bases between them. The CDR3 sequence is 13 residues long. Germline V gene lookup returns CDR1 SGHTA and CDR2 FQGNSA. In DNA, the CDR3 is TGTGCCAGCAGCTTAGATCGAGAGGAGACCCAGTACTTC. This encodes CASSLDREETQYF.

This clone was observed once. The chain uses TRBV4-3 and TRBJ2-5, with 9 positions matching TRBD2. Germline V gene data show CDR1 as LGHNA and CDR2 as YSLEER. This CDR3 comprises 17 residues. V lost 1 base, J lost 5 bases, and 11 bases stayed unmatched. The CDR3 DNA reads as TGCGCCAGCAGCCAAGGGCGCGGAGCGGGGGGTTGGGAGACCCAGTACTTC. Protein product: CASSQGRGAGGWETQYF.

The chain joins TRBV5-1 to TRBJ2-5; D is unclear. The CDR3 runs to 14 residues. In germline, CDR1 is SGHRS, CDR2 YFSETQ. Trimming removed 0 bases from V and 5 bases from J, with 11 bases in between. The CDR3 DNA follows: TGCGCCAGCAGCTTGGTCTCGGGTGACGAGACCCAGTACTTC. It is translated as CASSLVSGDETQYF. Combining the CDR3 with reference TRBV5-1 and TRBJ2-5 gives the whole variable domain KAGVTQTPRYLIKTRGQQVTLSCSPISGHRSVSWYQQTPGQGLQFLFEYFSETQRNKGNFPGRFSGRQFSNSRSEMNVSTLELGDSALYLCASSLVSGDETQYFGPGTRLLVL.

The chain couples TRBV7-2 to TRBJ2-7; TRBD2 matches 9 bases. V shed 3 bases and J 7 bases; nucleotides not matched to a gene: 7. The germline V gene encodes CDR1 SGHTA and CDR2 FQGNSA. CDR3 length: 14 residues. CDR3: CASSFGGGAGEQYF. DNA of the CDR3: TGTGCCAGCAGCTTCGGCGGGGGGGCCGGGGAGCAGTACTTC.

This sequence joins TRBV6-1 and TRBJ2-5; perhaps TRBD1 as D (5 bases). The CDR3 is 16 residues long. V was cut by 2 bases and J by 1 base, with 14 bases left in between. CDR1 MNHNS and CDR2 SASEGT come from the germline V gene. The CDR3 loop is CASSEQPGHFQETQYF. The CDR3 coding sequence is TGTGCCAGCAGTGAACAGCCTGGACACTTCCAAGAGACCCAGTACTTC.

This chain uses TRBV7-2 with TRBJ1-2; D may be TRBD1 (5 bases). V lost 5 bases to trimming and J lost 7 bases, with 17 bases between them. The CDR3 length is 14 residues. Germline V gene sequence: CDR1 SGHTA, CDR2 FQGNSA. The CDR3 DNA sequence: TGTGCCAGCAGCCCACTCGGGCAGGGTGGTGGCTACACCTTC. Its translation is CASSPLGQGGGYTF.

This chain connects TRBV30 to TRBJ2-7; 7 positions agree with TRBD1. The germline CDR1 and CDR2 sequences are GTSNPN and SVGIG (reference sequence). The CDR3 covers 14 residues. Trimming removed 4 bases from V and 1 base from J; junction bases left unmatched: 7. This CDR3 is CAWKGQEPSYEQYF. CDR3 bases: TGTGCCTGGAAAGGACAGGAGCCGTCCTACGAGCAGTACTTC.

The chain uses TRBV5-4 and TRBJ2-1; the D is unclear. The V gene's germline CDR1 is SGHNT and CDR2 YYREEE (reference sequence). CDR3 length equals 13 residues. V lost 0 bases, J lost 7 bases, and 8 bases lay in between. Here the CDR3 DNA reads TGTGCCAGCAGCTTGGAGCGTAGGAATGAGCAGTTCTTC. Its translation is CASSLERRNEQFF.

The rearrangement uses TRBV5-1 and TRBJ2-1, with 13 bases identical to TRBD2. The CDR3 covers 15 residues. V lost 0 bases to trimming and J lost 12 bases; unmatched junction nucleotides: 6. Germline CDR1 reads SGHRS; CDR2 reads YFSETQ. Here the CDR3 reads CASSLETSGGLGQFF. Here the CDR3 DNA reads TGCGCCAGCAGCTTGGAGACTAGCGGGGGGTTGGGGCAGTTCTTC.

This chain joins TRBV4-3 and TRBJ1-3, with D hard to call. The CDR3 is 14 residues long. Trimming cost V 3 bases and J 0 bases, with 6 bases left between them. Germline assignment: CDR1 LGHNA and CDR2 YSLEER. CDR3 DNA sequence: TGCGCCAGCAGCCAGGCAAACTCTGGAAACACCATATATTTT. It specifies CASSQANSGNTIYF.

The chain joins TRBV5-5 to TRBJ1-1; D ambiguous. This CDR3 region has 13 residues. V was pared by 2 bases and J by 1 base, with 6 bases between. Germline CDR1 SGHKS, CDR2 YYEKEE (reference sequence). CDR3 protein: CASSFEWNTEAFF. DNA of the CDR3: TGTGCCAGCAGCTTTGAGTGGAACACTGAAGCTTTCTTT.